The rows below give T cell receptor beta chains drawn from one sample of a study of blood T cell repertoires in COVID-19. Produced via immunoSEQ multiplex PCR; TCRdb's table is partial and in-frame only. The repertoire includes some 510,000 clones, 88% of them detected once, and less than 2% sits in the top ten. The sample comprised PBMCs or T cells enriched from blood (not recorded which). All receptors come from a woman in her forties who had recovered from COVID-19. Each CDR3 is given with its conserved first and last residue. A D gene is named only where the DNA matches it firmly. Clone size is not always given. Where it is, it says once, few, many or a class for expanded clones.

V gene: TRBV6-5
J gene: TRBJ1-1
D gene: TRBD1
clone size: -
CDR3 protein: CASSFRTGNTEAFF
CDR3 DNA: TGTGCCAGCAGTTTCCGGACAGGGAACACTGAAGCTTTCTTT

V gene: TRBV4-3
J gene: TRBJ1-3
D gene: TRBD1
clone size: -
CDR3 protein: CASSQDQGGGNTIYF
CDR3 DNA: TGCGCCAGCAGCCAAGATCAGGGGGGAGGAAACACCATATATTTT

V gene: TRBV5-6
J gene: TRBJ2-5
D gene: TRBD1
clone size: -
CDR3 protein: CASSRPGGQETQYF
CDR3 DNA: TGTGCCAGCAGCAGACCAGGGGGCCAAGAGACCCAGTACTTC

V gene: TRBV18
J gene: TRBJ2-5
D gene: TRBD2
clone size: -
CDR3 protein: CASSRGLEQETQYF
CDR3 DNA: TGTGCCAGCTCACGAGGACTAGAGCAAGAGACCCAGTACTTC

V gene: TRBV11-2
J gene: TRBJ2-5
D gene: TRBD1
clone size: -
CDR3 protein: CASSLSTGGQETQYF
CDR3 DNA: TGTGCCAGCAGCTTATCAACAGGGGGGCAAGAGACCCAGTACTTC

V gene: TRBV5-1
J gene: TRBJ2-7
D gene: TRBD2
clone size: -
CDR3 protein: CASSRGTSGTSTYEQYF
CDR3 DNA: TGCGCCAGCAGCCGCGGGACTAGCGGGACCAGCACCTACGAGCAGTACTTC

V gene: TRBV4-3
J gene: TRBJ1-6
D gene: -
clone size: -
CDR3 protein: CASSQLRVFTNSPLHF
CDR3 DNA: TGCGCCAGCAGCCAACTCAGGGTGTTCACTAATTCACCCCTCCACTTT

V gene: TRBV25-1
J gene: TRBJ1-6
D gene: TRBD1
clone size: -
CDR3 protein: CASSEFGGQGRPLHF
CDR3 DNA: TGTGCCAGCAGTGAATTTGGGGGACAGGGAAGACCCCTCCACTTT

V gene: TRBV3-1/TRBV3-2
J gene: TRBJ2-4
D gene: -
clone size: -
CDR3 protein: CASSQESTLAKNIQYF
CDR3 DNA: TGTGCCAGCAGCCAAGAGTCCACTCTAGCCAAAAACATTCAGTACTTC

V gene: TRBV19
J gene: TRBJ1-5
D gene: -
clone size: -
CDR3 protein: CASSIDHTGRVYQPQHF
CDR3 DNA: TGTGCCAGTAGTATAGATCATACAGGCAGGGTGTATCAGCCCCAGCATTTT

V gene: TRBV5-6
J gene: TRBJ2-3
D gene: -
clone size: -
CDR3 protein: CASSFYRVTDTQYF
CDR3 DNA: TGTGCCAGCAGCTTCTACAGGGTTACAGATACGCAGTATTTT

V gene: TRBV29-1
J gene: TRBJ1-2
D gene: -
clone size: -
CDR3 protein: CSVGRGSLDGYTF
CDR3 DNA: TGCAGCGTTGGCAGGGGAAGTTTAGATGGCTACACCTTC

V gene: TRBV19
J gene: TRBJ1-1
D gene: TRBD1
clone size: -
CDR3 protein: CASRSRGMNTEAFF
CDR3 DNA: TGTGCCAGCAGATCCAGGGGGATGAACACTGAAGCTTTCTTT

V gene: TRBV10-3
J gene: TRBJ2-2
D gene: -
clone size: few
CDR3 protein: CAISEPGQPNTGELFF
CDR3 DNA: TGTGCCATCAGTGAGCCCGGACAACCGAACACCGGGGAGCTGTTTTTT

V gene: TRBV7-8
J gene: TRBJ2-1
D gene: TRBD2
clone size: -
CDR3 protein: CASSLWGSGGLAGNEQFF
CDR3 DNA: TGTGCCAGCAGCTTATGGGGATCAGGGGGACTAGCTGGCAATGAGCAGTTCTTC

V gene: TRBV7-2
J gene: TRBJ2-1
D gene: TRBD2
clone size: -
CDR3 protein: CASSLLFSRLAGGDEQFF
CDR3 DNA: TGTGCCAGCAGCTTACTCTTCTCTCGACTAGCGGGAGGCGATGAGCAGTTCTTC